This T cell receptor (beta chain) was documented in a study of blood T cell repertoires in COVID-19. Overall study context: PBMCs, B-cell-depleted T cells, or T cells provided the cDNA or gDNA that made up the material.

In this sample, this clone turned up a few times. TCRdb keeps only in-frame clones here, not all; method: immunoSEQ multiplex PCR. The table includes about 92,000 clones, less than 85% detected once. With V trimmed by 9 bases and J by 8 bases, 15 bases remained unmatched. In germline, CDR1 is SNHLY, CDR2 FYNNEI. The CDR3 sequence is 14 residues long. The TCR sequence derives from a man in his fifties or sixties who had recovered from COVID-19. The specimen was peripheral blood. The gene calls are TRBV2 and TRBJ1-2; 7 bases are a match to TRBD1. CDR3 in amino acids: CARNPGGQRSGYTF. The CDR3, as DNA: TGTGCCAGGAACCCCGGGGGACAGCGGAGCGGCTACACCTTC.